The clone carrying this T cell receptor beta chain was counted only a few times. This specimen belongs to a study of shared T cell receptors in the human thymus. Method: immunoSEQ multiplex PCR; TCRdb's copy keeps in-frame clones and lacks some. This table has over 650,000 clones, 87% appearing once. This CDR3 has 15 amino acids. Germline V gene lookup returns CDR1 LNHDA and CDR2 SQIVND (reference sequence). V dropped 3 bases and J dropped 4 bases, with 13 bases sitting between them. A further study also used this sample, focusing on human thymus T cells.

The chain couples TRBV19 to TRBJ1-3; D is uncertain. The material sequenced was thymocytes. The TCR originated in a boy in the first two years of life with a congenital heart defect. The CDR3 is CASSIVQYPGNTIYF. The CDR3 DNA reads as TGTGCCAGTAGTATCGTACAATACCCGGGAAACACCATATATTTT.